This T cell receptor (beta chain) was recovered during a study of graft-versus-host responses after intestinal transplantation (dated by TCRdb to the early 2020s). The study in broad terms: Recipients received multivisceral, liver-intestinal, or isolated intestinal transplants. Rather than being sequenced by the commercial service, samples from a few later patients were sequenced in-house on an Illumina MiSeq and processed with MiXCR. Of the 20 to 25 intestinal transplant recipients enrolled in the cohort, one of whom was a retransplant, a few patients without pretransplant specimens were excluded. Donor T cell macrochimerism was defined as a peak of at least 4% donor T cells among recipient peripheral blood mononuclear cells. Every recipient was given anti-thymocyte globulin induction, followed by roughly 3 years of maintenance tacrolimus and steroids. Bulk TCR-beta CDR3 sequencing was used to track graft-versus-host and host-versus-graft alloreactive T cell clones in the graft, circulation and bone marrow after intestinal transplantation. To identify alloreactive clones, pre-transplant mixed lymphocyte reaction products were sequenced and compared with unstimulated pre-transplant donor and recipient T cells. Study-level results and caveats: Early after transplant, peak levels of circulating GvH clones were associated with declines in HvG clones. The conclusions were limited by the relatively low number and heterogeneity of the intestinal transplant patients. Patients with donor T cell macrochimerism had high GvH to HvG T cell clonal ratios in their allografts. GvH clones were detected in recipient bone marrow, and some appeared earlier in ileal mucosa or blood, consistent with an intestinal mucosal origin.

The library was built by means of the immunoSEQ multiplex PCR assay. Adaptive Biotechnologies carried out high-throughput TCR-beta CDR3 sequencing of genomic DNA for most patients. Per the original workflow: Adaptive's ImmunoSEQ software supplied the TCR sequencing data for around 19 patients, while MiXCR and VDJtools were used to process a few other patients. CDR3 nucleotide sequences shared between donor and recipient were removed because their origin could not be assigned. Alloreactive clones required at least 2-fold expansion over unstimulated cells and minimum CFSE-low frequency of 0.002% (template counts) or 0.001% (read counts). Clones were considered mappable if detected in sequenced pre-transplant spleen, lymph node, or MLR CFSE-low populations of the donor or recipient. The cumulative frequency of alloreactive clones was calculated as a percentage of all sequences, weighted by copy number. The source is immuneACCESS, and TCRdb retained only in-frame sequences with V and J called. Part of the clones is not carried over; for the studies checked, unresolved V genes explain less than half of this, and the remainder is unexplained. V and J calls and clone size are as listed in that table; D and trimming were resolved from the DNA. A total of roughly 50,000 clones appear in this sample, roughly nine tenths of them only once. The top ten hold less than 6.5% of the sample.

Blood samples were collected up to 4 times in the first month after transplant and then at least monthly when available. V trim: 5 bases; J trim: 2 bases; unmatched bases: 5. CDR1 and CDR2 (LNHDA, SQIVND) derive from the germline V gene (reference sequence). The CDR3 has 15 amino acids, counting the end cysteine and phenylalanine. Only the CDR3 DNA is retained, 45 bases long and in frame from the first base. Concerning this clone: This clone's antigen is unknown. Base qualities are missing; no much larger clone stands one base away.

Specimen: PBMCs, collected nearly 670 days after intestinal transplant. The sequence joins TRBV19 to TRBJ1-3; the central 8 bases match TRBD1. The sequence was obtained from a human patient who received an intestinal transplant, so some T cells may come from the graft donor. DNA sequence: TGTGCCAGTAGTCCCCTGACAGGGGCTGGAAACACCATATATTTT. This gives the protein CASSPLTGAGNTIYF.